Sequencing of this T cell receptor beta chain was carried out in a study of Graves' ophthalmopathy and Graves' hyperthyroidism. Physicians reached a diagnosis by relying on clinical symptoms, serum thyroxine, TRAb, thyroid ultrasound and orbital computed tomography. This clonotype has a handful of counts. Its antigen remains unidentified. The CDR3 sequence is 11 residues long. Germline CDR1 is GTSNPN and CDR2 is SVGIG (reference sequence). V shed 5 bases, J shed 4 bases, and the junction held 1 base outside the gene matches. Study results and caveats: Clonotypes were expanded in thyroid at above 0.001 frequency, and most also appeared in blood.

Scientists amplified the TCR beta CDR3 regions from RNA transcripts. HTBI-primed RT-PCR formed the first round, and a multiplex PCR formed the second. TCRdb reprocessed the multiplex PCR reads via MiXCR and lists one record per CDR3 protein. The profile shows 500,000 to 800,000 distinct CDR3 sequences, about 40% of them singletons. The TCR originated in an adult man with Graves' ophthalmopathy. Sequenced: peripheral blood. The chain has TRBV30 and TRBJ2-7; 8 nucleotides align to TRBD1. The CDR3 DNA is TGTGCCTGGTGGACAGGGTACGAGCAGTACTTC. Its protein product is CAWWTGYEQYF. Full variable domain (outside the CDR3, taken from reference TRBV30 and TRBJ2-7): SQTIHQWPATLVQPVGSPLSLECTVEGTSNPNLYWYRQAAGRGLQLLFYSVGIGQISSEVPQNLSASRPQDRQFILSSKKLLLSDSGFYLCAWWTGYEQYFGPGTRLTVT.